This is a list of T cell receptor beta chains from one sample in a study of T-cell reconstitution after alpha-beta-depleted transplantation in children. TCRdb called the PCR reads again in MiXCR, with one record for every CDR3 protein. Of 190,000 or so distinct CDR3 sequences listed, approximately 6.8% are singletons. The sequences come from PBMCs, collected before TCRalphabeta/CD19-depleted stem cell transplant. These TCRs come from a girl less than two years old with combined immunodeficiency, due to receive a stem cell transplant. CDR3s include the opening cysteine and the closing phenylalanine or tryptophan. The D gene is left open where the match is weak. Not all rows give a size; the values are once, few, many and, for expanded clones, a class.

V	size	J	D	CDR3	DNA
TRBV12-3/TRBV12-4	many	TRBJ2-7	TRBD2	CASSLGGGGTYEQYF	TGTGCCAGCAGTTTAGGGGGCGGGGGAACCTACGAGCAGTACTTC
TRBV24-1	many	TRBJ1-1	TRBD1	CATRASTGGYFF	TGTGCCACCAGAGCTTCTACAGGGGGATATTTCTTT
TRBV9	many	TRBJ2-7	-	CASSVNPSYEQYF	TGTGCCAGCAGCGTAAACCCATCATACGAGCAGTACTTC
TRBV12-3/TRBV12-4	many	TRBJ1-4	TRBD1	CASSLQGTNEKLFF	TGTGCCAGCAGCCTACAGGGGACTAATGAAAAACTGTTTTTT
TRBV6-1	many	TRBJ2-6	-	CASSPWGVGANVLTF	TGTGCCAGCAGTCCCTGGGGAGTTGGGGCCAACGTCCTGACTTTC
TRBV6-5	many	TRBJ2-1	-	CASSYEGPRHNEQFF	TGTGCCAGCAGTTACGAGGGACCGAGGCACAATGAGCAGTTCTTC
TRBV5-6	-	TRBJ2-5	TRBD2	CASSLGGGPQETQYF	TGTGCCAGCAGCTTGGGGGGGGGACCCCAAGAGACCCAGTACTTC
TRBV7-6	few	TRBJ2-7	TRBD1	CASSFGTVSYEQYF	TGTGCCAGCAGCTTCGGGACAGTCTCCTACGAGCAGTACTTC
TRBV7-8	-	TRBJ1-3	-	CASSFSGWSGNTIYF	TGTGCCAGCAGCTTTTCAGGGTGGTCTGGAAACACCATATATTTT
TRBV5-1	few	TRBJ2-5	-	CASKDYRYQETQYF	TGCGCCAGCAAAGACTACCGGTACCAAGAGACCCAGTACTTC
TRBV29-1	many	TRBJ1-1	-	CSVDGARANTEAFF	TGCAGCGTTGATGGGGCCAGGGCGAACACTGAAGCTTTCTTT
TRBV2	many	TRBJ1-1	TRBD1	CAIGDRGLTEAFF	TGTGCCATCGGCGACAGGGGGCTAACTGAAGCTTTCTTT
TRBV30	many	TRBJ2-1	-	CAWVGYNEQFF	TGTGCCTGGGTGGGGTACAATGAGCAGTTCTTC
TRBV10-3	many	TRBJ2-2	TRBD2	CAISSTSGGTGELFF	TGTGCCATCAGTTCGACTAGCGGGGGCACCGGGGAGCTGTTTTTT
TRBV5-1	many	TRBJ2-1	TRBD1	CASSLGEGANEQFF	TGCGCCAGCAGCTTGGGTGAGGGGGCTAATGAGCAGTTCTTC
TRBV11-1	many	TRBJ1-1	-	CASSLDQGLGPMNTEAFF	TGTGCCAGCAGCTTAGACCAGGGTTTGGGACCCATGAACACTGAAGCTTTCTTT
TRBV7-2	few	TRBJ2-1	-	CASSYAGKQFF	TGTGCCAGCAGTTACGCGGGGAAACAGTTCTTC
TRBV3-1	many	TRBJ2-1	-	CASSKVPAGSSYNEQFF	TGTGCCAGCAGCAAAGTCCCTGCAGGTAGCTCCTACAATGAGCAGTTCTTC
TRBV7-9	many	TRBJ2-1	-	CASSLDQSYNEQFF	TGTGCCAGCAGCTTAGACCAATCCTACAATGAGCAGTTCTTC
TRBV2	many	TRBJ1-1	-	CASKLPGTEAFF	TGTGCCAGCAAACTACCGGGCACTGAAGCTTTCTTT
TRBV7-2	many	TRBJ1-2	-	CASSPIYRVVEYTF	TGTGCCAGCAGCCCTATATACAGGGTGGTGGAGTACACCTTC
TRBV7-2	many	TRBJ1-1	-	CASSPQSGGDAEAFF	TGTGCCAGCAGCCCCCAATCCGGGGGCGACGCTGAAGCTTTCTTT
TRBV9	many	TRBJ1-2	-	CASRDSFYGYTF	TGTGCCAGCAGGGACAGCTTTTATGGCTACACCTTC
TRBV20-1	many	TRBJ1-3	-	CSASPGTSIGNTIYF	TGCAGTGCTAGTCCCGGGACGTCGATTGGAAACACCATATATTTT
TRBV28	many	TRBJ2-7	TRBD1	CASSPPQGARAYEQYF	TGTGCCAGCAGCCCCCCTCAGGGGGCTCGGGCCTACGAGCAGTACTTC
TRBV20-1	many	TRBJ2-1	-	CSASMAGSYNEQFF	TGCAGTGCTAGTATGGCGGGGTCCTACAATGAGCAGTTCTTC
TRBV27	many	TRBJ1-1	-	CASSAGNTEAFF	TGTGCCAGCAGTGCAGGGAACACTGAAGCTTTCTTT
TRBV28	-	TRBJ1-3	-	CASSSSRFSGNTIYF	TGTGCCAGCAGTTCATCCAGGTTTTCTGGAAACACCATATATTTT
TRBV29-1	-	TRBJ1-2	-	CSVDSGYGYTF	TGCAGCGTCGACAGTGGTTATGGCTACACCTTC
TRBV5-8	many	TRBJ2-1	-	CASSSDIHNEQFF	TGTGCCAGCAGCTCTGACATTCACAATGAGCAGTTCTTC
TRBV7-3	-	TRBJ2-6	TRBD1	CASSLMGQTSGANVLTF	TGTGCCAGCAGCTTAATGGGACAGACATCTGGGGCCAACGTCCTGACTTTC
TRBV2	many	TRBJ2-3	TRBD2	CASSDWSGRWQDTQYF	TGTGCCAGCAGTGATTGGAGCGGGAGGTGGCAAGATACGCAGTATTTT
TRBV12-3/TRBV12-4	many	TRBJ2-2	-	CASSPGPTGELFF	TGTGCCAGCAGTCCTGGACCGACCGGGGAGCTGTTTTTT
TRBV27	many	TRBJ1-1	-	CASRGLTNTEAFF	TGTGCCAGCAGGGGCTTAACGAACACTGAAGCTTTCTTT
TRBV27	many	TRBJ2-1	-	CASRAWDASNEQFF	TGTGCCAGCAGAGCCTGGGACGCATCCAATGAGCAGTTCTTC
TRBV18	few	TRBJ1-1	TRBD1	CASSPGTGLKAFF	TGTGCCAGCTCACCCGGGACAGGTCTAAAAGCTTTCTTT
TRBV25-1	many	TRBJ2-7	-	CASSEYEQYF	TGTGCCAGCAGTGAATACGAGCAGTACTTC
TRBV20-1	many	TRBJ2-1	-	CSGWNSTYNEQFF	TGCAGTGGGTGGAACTCTACCTACAATGAGCAGTTCTTC
TRBV4-3	many	TRBJ2-3	TRBD1	CASSLEGQGRIGTDTQYF	TGCGCCAGCAGCCTTGAAGGACAGGGGAGAATAGGCACAGATACGCAGTATTTT
TRBV19	many	TRBJ1-3	-	CASSIGGVSGNTIYF	TGTGCCAGTAGTATAGGCGGAGTCTCTGGAAACACCATATATTTT
TRBV24-1	-	TRBJ2-1	TRBD1	CATDPGTGAYNEQFF	TGTGCCACGGACCCCGGGACAGGGGCCTACAATGAGCAGTTCTTC
TRBV20-1	many	TRBJ2-7	-	CSASTLMERSYEQYF	TGCAGTGCTAGCACTCTAATGGAGAGGTCCTACGAGCAGTACTTC
TRBV4-3	many	TRBJ2-3	TRBD1	CASSQEATDRAFTDTQYF	TGCGCCAGCAGCCAAGAGGCGACGGACAGGGCTTTCACAGATACGCAGTATTTT
TRBV6-5	many	TRBJ2-3	-	CASRHLRWPRTDTQYF	TGTGCCAGCAGGCACCTCCGGTGGCCCCGCACAGATACGCAGTATTTT
TRBV21-1	many	TRBJ1-1	-	CASSKSLHGQGYTEAFF	TGTGCCAGCAGCAAATCGCTCCATGGACAGGGGTACACTGAAGCTTTCTTT
TRBV4-3	-	TRBJ2-1	-	CASTPWVLSYNEQFF	TGCGCCAGCACTCCATGGGTACTCTCCTACAATGAGCAGTTCTTC
TRBV29-1	many	TRBJ2-3	-	CSVTQGGSTDTQYF	TGCAGCGTTACCCAGGGGGGGAGCACAGATACGCAGTATTTT
TRBV10-3	many	TRBJ2-7	-	CAISHDTGRSSYEQYF	TGTGCCATCAGTCATGATACAGGCCGCTCCTCCTACGAGCAGTACTTC
TRBV28	many	TRBJ2-1	TRBD1	CASRWTGTIYNEQFF	TGTGCCAGCAGGTGGACAGGGACGATATACAATGAGCAGTTCTTC
TRBV7-6	-	TRBJ2-5	-	CASSSGQRSVETQYF	TGTGCCAGCAGCTCGGGACAAAGGTCGGTCGAGACCCAGTACTTC
TRBV6-5	many	TRBJ2-7	TRBD1	CASSYSVQGVYEQYF	TGTGCCAGCAGTTACTCAGTACAGGGGGTTTACGAGCAGTACTTC
TRBV28	few	TRBJ2-2	TRBD2	CASSSWTSATTGELFF	TGTGCCAGCAGTTCCTGGACTAGCGCGACCACCGGGGAGCTGTTTTTT
TRBV28	many	TRBJ2-7	-	CASSSRTSYFREQYF	TGTGCCAGCAGTTCCAGGACGTCTTACTTCCGCGAGCAGTACTTC
TRBV12-3/TRBV12-4	many	TRBJ2-1	-	CASSYTGGMGNEQFF	TGTGCCAGCAGTTATACCGGCGGGATGGGCAATGAGCAGTTCTTC
TRBV9	many	TRBJ2-1	-	CASSVLNHNEQFF	TGTGCCAGCAGCGTTTTAAATCACAATGAGCAGTTCTTC
TRBV9	few	TRBJ2-3	-	CASSDHGLEAYF	TGTGCCAGCAGCGACCACGGCCTTGAAGCGTATTTT
TRBV27	-	TRBJ2-7	TRBD1	CASSLNPADRGNEQYF	TGTGCCAGCAGTTTAAACCCCGCGGACAGGGGTAACGAGCAGTACTTC